This TCR beta chain was profiled in a study of prognosis after radiotherapy for stage I lung cancer. Looking at the study overall: Among the non-small cell lung cancer patients, all were considered medically inoperable.

The TCR beta CDR3 region was amplified from genomic DNA, with two rounds of multiplex PCR being used for the amplification. The authors ran first-round PCR with primers specific to each TRBV and TRBJ gene. TCRdb called the multiplex PCR reads again in MiXCR, with one record for every CDR3 protein. The sample includes about 30,000 distinct CDR3 sequences, 48% of them seen just once. The blood draw at each of two time points yielded about 6 milliliters of peripheral blood. Germline CDR1 reads SNHLY; CDR2 reads FYNNEI. This CDR3 spans 14 amino acids. V was clipped by 6 bases and J by 5 bases; unmatched bases: 9.

The TCR comes from a donor over 45 with non-small cell lung cancer. The material was PBMCs, obtained before or after stereotactic body radiation therapy (not recorded which). The J gene is TRBJ2-7, the V gene TRBV2; 8 bases align to TRBD1. In DNA form, the CDR3 reads TGTGCCAGCAGCCCAAGACAGGGGAACCACGAGCAGTACTTC. Translated: CASSPRQGNHEQYF.